This note documents a single T cell receptor beta chain sequence. Its antigen is as yet unknown. It was cDNA, reverse transcribed from extracted RNA, that served as the sequencing template. Assay used: immunoSEQ multiplex PCR; TCRdb lists only in-frame clones, some missing. The sample yields around 300,000 clones, roughly 63% seen once. This sample is drawn from a study of CD8+ T cells in alopecia areata. Study summary: Patients given treatment had severity scored by the percentage of scalp area affected.

The treatment denotes: oral pan-JAK inhibitor, 5-10 mg twice daily. Peripheral blood samples and lesional scalp punch biopsies were obtained from alopecia areata patients. The researchers isolated CD4+ and CD8+ T cells from PBMCs by sorting. V lost 1 base, J lost 6 bases, and 12 bases lay in between. Germline lookup yields CDR1 SQVTM and CDR2 ANQGSEA. The CDR3 contains 13 residues. Notes on the study in general: Sequencing of scalp samples also captures resident alphabeta T cells of normal skin.

The sequencing used CD4+ T cells sorted from blood, collected around week 54, from a patient treated with tofacitinib. This receptor was identified in a human donor with alopecia areata. The chain recombines TRBV29-1 with TRBJ2-5; maybe TRBD2 (5 bases). CDR3: CSVEGLALQTQYF. In nucleotides, the CDR3 is TGCAGCGTTGAAGGGCTAGCCCTGCAGACCCAGTACTTC.